The rows below give T cell receptor beta chains drawn from one sample of a study of graft-versus-host responses after intestinal transplantation. Measured with immunoSEQ multiplex PCR; TCRdb has only the in-frame clones, and not every one. The profile covers tens of thousands of clones, with roughly 44% appearing a single time and 1.2% to 1.5% taken by the ten largest. Sequencing used alloreactive CD8+ T cells from a mixed lymphocyte reaction culture, obtained before transplantation. These receptors were taken from a human patient who was an organ donor for intestinal transplantation. CDR3s include the opening cysteine and the closing phenylalanine or tryptophan. A D gene is named only where the DNA matches it firmly. Clone size is stated in some rows and not others, as once, few, many or a class when expanded.

TRBJ2-5	TRBV29-1	few	.	TGCAGCGCCGAGGGTACCAGTCTCCAAGAGACCCAGTACTTC	CSAEGTSLQETQYF
TRBJ2-7	TRBV5-5	few	.	TGTGCCAGCAGTTTCGGGAGTGGCGGGGACGAGCAGTACTTC	CASSFGSGGDEQYF
TRBJ2-3	TRBV9	few	.	TGTGCCAGCAGCGTAGAATTCACAAGGGGAAGTTATACGCAGTATTTT	CASSVEFTRGSYTQYF
TRBJ2-7	TRBV5-6	few	TRBD1	TGTGCCAGCAGCTGGGACAGCTCCTACGAGCAGTACTTC	CASSWDSSYEQYF
TRBJ2-2	TRBV6-5	few	.	TGTGCCAGCAGTTACTCGATTCTGGCGTCGGAGGAGCTGTTTTTT	CASSYSILASEELFF
TRBJ2-3	TRBV19	.	TRBD1	TGTGCCAGTAGTATAGCGGGGCAGGGGGCAGATACGCAGTATTTT	CASSIAGQGADTQYF
TRBJ2-1	TRBV10-2	.	.	TGCGCCAGCAGTAAGGTGGGAGGTCTTCTCTCCTACAATGAGCAGTTCTTC	CASSKVGGLLSYNEQFF
TRBJ2-7	TRBV7-9	.	.	TGTGCCAGCAGCTTAGTTGGCGGGATAGGGTACGAGCAGTACTTC	CASSLVGGIGYEQYF
TRBJ2-5	TRBV5-1	.	.	TGCGCCAGCAGCTTGGTCACTTTTGGGGACTTAGAACAAGAGACCCAGTACTTC	CASSLVTFGDLEQETQYF
TRBJ2-1	TRBV4-1	.	TRBD1	TGCGCCAGCAGTCGTACAGGGGACGAGCAGTTCTTC	CASSRTGDEQFF
TRBJ2-1	TRBV4-1	.	TRBD2	TGCGCCAGCAGCCAAGCTGCTAGCGGGACTTACAATGAGCAGTTCTTC	CASSQAASGTYNEQFF
TRBJ2-1	TRBV4-1	.	TRBD2	TGCGCCAGCAGCCCGGGGGGCCTAGCGGGAGTTAGGTCCTACAATGAGCAGTTCTTC	CASSPGGLAGVRSYNEQFF
TRBJ2-3	TRBV2	few	TRBD1	TGTGCCAGCAGCGTAACCGGGACAGAAACAGATACGCAGTATTTT	CASSVTGTETDTQYF
TRBJ2-5	TRBV7-9	few	.	TGTGCCAGCAGCTTGGACACAGTGCAAGAGACCCAGTACTTC	CASSLDTVQETQYF
TRBJ2-4	TRBV16	once	TRBD2	TGTGCCAGCAGCCATTGGAGTTGGGGGACTAGAGCCAAAAACATTCAGTACTTC	CASSHWSWGTRAKNIQYF
TRBJ2-6	TRBV9	.	TRBD2	TGTGCCAGCAGCCCCTGGGCTAGCGGGAGTACGGGGCCGGAATCTGGGGCCAACGTCCTGACTTTC	CASSPWASGSTGPESGANVLTF
TRBJ2-7	TRBV2	.	.	TGTGCCAGCAGTGAAGGAACCTACGAGCAGTACTTC	CASSEGTYEQYF
TRBJ2-7	TRBV29-1	.	.	TGCAGCGTTGTAGGAATCGCCTACGAGCAGTACTTC	CSVVGIAYEQYF
TRBJ2-1	TRBV30	.	TRBD2	TGTGCCTGGAGTGTACTGTTAGGACTAGCTGGTAATGAGCAGTTCTTC	CAWSVLLGLAGNEQFF
TRBJ2-1	TRBV6-5	.	TRBD2	TGTGCCAGCAGTATACTAGCGGGAGGGTATAATGAGCAGTTCTTC	CASSILAGGYNEQFF
TRBJ2-7	TRBV6-5	.	.	TGTGCCAGCAGTTTGACTAGTTTTTTAGTTACGAAGCAGTACTTC	CASSLTSFLVTKQYF